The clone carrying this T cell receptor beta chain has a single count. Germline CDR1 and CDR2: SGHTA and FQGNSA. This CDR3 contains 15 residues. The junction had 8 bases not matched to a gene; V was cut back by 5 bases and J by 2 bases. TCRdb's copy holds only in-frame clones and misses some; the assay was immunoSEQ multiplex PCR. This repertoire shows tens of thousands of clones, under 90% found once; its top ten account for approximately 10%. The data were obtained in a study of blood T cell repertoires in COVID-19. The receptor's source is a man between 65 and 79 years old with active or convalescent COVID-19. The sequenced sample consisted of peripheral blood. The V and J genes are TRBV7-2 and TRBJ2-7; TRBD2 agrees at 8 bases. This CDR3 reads CASSPKAGGTYEQYF. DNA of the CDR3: TGTGCCAGCAGCCCCAAGGCGGGAGGTACCTACGAGCAGTACTTC.